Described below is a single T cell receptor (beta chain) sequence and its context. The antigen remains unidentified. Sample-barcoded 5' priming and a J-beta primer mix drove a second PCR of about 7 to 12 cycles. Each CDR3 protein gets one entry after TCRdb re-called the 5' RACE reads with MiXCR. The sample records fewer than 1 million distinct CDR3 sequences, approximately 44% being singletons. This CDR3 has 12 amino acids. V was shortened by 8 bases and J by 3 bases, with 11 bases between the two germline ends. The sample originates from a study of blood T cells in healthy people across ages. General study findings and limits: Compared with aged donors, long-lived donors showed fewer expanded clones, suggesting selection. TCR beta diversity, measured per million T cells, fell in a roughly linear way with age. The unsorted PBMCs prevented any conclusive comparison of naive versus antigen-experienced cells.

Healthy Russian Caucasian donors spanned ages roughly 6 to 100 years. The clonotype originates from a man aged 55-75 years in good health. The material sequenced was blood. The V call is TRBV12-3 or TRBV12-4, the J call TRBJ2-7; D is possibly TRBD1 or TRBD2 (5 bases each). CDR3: CASRGGFYEQYF. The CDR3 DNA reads TGTGCCAGCCGGGGCGGATTCTACGAGCAGTACTTC.